These 20 T cell receptor beta chains were sequenced from one sample in a study of T-cell reconstitution after alpha-beta-depleted transplantation in children (dated by TCRdb to about 2016). This sample's treatment or condition label indicates: allogeneic hematopoietic cell transplantation with graft depleted of TCRalphabeta T cells and CD19 B cells. Library preparation employed PCR. Sequencing instrument: Illumina HiSeq 2500. Molecular barcoding was employed in the preparation of TCR libraries, with unique molecular identifiers being used to normalize TCRbeta repertoire quantification. Starting from the raw public reads, TCRdb applied fastp trimming at Q25, assembled clones with MiXCR and retained in-frame beta chains. All rows with the same CDR3 protein become a single entry with the most common DNA and genes. Recorded for this sample are around 200,000 distinct CDR3 sequences; under 8.5% of them occurred a single time. Roughly 35% of the sample is in the top ten clones.

The specimen was PBMCs, mostly from graft donor cells, collected 360 days after TCRalphabeta/CD19-depleted stem cell transplant. Every receptor here comes from a male patient under 10 years old who had a stem cell transplant for acute myeloid leukemia, so the T cells may come from the graft donor.

The sample holds a few counts of this clonotype. Written as DNA, the CDR3 is TGCGCCAGCAGCCAAGATTCTAGCGGGTCCTACGAGCAGTACTTC. It is translated as CASSQDSSGSYEQYF. The gene calls are TRBV4-3 and TRBJ2-7, with 8 bases aligning to TRBD2. With 0 bases clipped from V and 1 base from J, the junction kept 2 bases outside the gene matches. The CDR3 has 15 amino acids. Germline V gene sequence: CDR1 LGHNA, CDR2 YSLEER.

This clonotype has more than one count but fewer than ten. The genes are TRBV5-6 and TRBJ2-7; D may match TRBD1 or TRBD2 (5 bases each). The length of the CDR3 is 13 residues. Germline loops: CDR1 SGHDT, CDR2 YYEEEE. The V end lost 4 bases, the J end lost 6 bases, and 14 bases lay between the germline ends. CDR3 DNA sequence: TGTGCCAGCAGCCGGGGACCGTATTTCGAGCAGTACTTC. Encoded protein: CASSRGPYFEQYF.

The chain carries TRBV4-3 and TRBJ2-7, with D maybe TRBD1 (6 bases). Trimming took 0 bases from V and 4 from J, leaving 13 bases between them. The V gene's germline CDR1 is LGHNA and CDR2 YSLEER. CDR3 length: 15 amino acids. The CDR3: CASSQDLGQPYEQYF. CDR3 DNA: TGCGCCAGCAGCCAAGATCTCGGACAGCCTTACGAGCAGTACTTC.

Points on this clonotype: One end of the junction does not line up with germline, which may come from a read error. The chain has TRBV6-5 and TRBJ1-4, with D possibly TRBD1 on 6 matching bases. The length of the CDR3 is 17 residues. Germline V CDR1 and CDR2: MNHEY, SVGAGI. The CDR3 reads CASSHGGGIMSNEKLSF. The CDR3 DNA reads TGTGCCAGCAGTCACGGGGGGGGCATAATGTCTAATGAAAAACTGTCTTTT.

This clonotype has just one count. The chain links TRBV10-2 to TRBJ2-1, with D possibly called TRBD1 or TRBD2 (5 bases each). Trimming left V 3 bases short and J 2 bases short, with 11 bases between. The germline V gene encodes CDR1 WSHSY and CDR2 SAAADI. The CDR3 consists of 15 residues. The CDR3 reads CASSELGVAYNEQFF. The CDR3, as DNA: TGCGCCAGCAGTGAATTGGGGGTGGCCTACAATGAGCAGTTCTTC.

Ten or more counts support this clonotype. V and J are TRBV18 and TRBJ2-6, with D uncertain. Trimming stripped 2 bases from V and 0 bases from J, with 5 bases between. CDR1 is KGHSH, CDR2 LQKENI, per germline. The CDR3 runs to 15 residues. The CDR3 reads CASSPGISGANVLTF. In DNA, the CDR3 is TGTGCCAGCTCACCAGGGATCTCTGGGGCCAACGTCCTGACTTTC.

This clonotype was seen only a few times. The V gene is TRBV5-1, the J gene TRBJ2-5, with a possible D match to TRBD1 (6 bases). The V end lost 0 bases, the J end lost 4 bases, and 19 bases lay between the germline ends. The CDR3 runs to 17 residues. Germline loops: CDR1 SGHRS, CDR2 YFSETQ. The CDR3 nucleotides read TGCGCCAGCAGCTTGGCGGCGGCCCTCCAGGGGAGAGAGACCCAGTACTTC. This gives the protein CASSLAAALQGRETQYF.

The rearrangement joins TRBV20-1 to TRBJ2-7; TRBD1 or TRBD2 may be the D gene (6 bases each). Per germline, CDR1 DFQATT and CDR2 SNEGSKA (reference sequence). V lost 3 bases and J 7 bases, leaving 22 bases between the germline ends. The CDR3 length is 15 residues. The CDR3 DNA follows: TGCAGTGCTAGGGGCGGCGGAGGGGGTGAAAAAGAGCAGTACTTC. Its translation is CSARGGGGGEKEQYF.

A few counts support this clonotype. V and J are TRBV12-3 or TRBV12-4 and TRBJ2-5, with D possibly called TRBD1 or TRBD2 (6 bases each). The V end was cut by 6 bases, the J end by 4 bases, with 12 bases between. There are 13 residues in the CDR3. The CDR3 sequence is CASSIGGPETQYF. The CDR3 nucleotides read TGTGCCAGCAGCATAGGGGGGCCAGAGACCCAGTACTTC.

In this sample, this clonotype turned up a few times. The chain carries TRBV14 and TRBJ2-7; the D gene could be TRBD1 or TRBD2 (5 bases each). Per the germline V gene, CDR1 is SGHDN and CDR2 is FVKESK. Trimming took off 0 bases at V and 9 bases at J, with 18 bases between the two ends. The CDR3 consists of 15 residues. CDR3 amino acids: CASSQDRGRGSVQYV. CDR3 sequence (DNA): TGTGCCAGCAGCCAAGACCGGGGACGGGGAAGTGTGCAGTACGTC.

This clonotype was observed many times. The rearrangement joins TRBV20-1 to TRBJ1-3; D unresolved. The germline gives CDR1 DFQATT, CDR2 SNEGSKA (reference sequence). The V end was cut by 3 bases, the J end by 4 bases, with 13 bases between. The CDR3 extends over 14 amino acids. Here the CDR3 DNA reads TGCAGTGCTAGTGCTGGCGCGACGGGAAACACCATATATTTT. Its translation is CSASAGATGNTIYF.

The chain joins TRBV27 to TRBJ1-1; tentative D call: TRBD1 (5 bases). The length of the CDR3 is 16 residues. CDR1 is MNHEY, CDR2 SMNVEV, per germline (reference sequence). V lost 6 bases to trimming and J lost 3 bases, with 20 bases between them. DNA of the CDR3: TGTGCCAGCAGCCACAGTCCCCCAGGGTGGGACACTGAAGCTTTCTTT. Translation: CASSHSPPGWDTEAFF.

The chain links TRBV19 to TRBJ2-2; no firm D call. The V end was cut by 2 bases, the J end by 0 bases, with 13 bases between. This CDR3 contains 17 residues. The germline gives CDR1 LNHDA, CDR2 SQIVND (reference sequence). Here the CDR3 DNA reads TGTGCCAGTAGTATACGTTGGGCAGGTACGAACACCGGGGAGCTGTTTTTT. Encoded protein: CASSIRWAGTNTGELFF.

The chain has TRBV12-3 or TRBV12-4 and TRBJ2-2; D is unresolved. V lost 5 bases, J lost 5 bases, and 15 bases lay in between. The CDR3 has 15 residues. CDR3 in amino acids: CASSSLGLKTGELFF. DNA of the CDR3: TGTGCCAGCAGTAGCTTAGGGCTAAAGACCGGGGAGCTGTTTTTT.

This clonotype appeared many times. The chain joins TRBV4-1 to TRBJ1-4, with D perhaps matching TRBD1 (6 bases). CDR1 is MGHRA and CDR2 is YSYEKL in the germline V gene. The CDR3 has 14 amino acids. V was clipped by 4 bases and J by 7 bases, with 13 bases between them. In DNA form, the CDR3 reads TGCGCCAGCAGCCCGGAACAGGGAGGTGAAAAACTGTTTTTT. It specifies CASSPEQGGEKLFF.

This clonotype was detected a few times. The chain joins TRBV4-3 to TRBJ2-3, with TRBD2 as a possible D gene (6 bases). CDR3 length: 16 amino acids. Deletions cut 3 bases from V and 0 bases from J, with 13 bases between. CDR1 LGHNA and CDR2 YSLEER come from the germline V gene. The CDR3 spells CASSQGGLLSTDTQYF. CDR3 nucleotide sequence: TGCGCCAGCAGCCAGGGGGGACTGCTAAGCACAGATACGCAGTATTTT.

This clonotype came up a few times. This rearrangement joins TRBV5-1 to TRBJ2-7; no definite D call. V dropped 0 bases and J dropped 8 bases, with 9 bases sitting between them. The CDR3 contains 12 residues. Germline CDR1 reads SGHRS; CDR2 reads YFSETQ. The CDR3 is CASSLANLKQYF. CDR3 DNA: TGCGCCAGCAGCTTGGCCAATTTGAAGCAGTACTTC.

This sequence joins TRBV10-3 and TRBJ1-2, with a possible D match to TRBD1 (5 bases). Deletions cut 4 bases from V and 4 bases from J, with 10 bases between. The CDR3 sequence is 13 residues long. Looked up from germline, CDR1 is ENHRY and CDR2 is SYGVKD. As DNA, the CDR3 is TGTGCCATCAGTGGACAGTCCGTCTATGGCTACACCTTC. Protein: CAISGQSVYGYTF.

This clonotype was seen a few times. The CDR3: CSASRPPETQYF. CDR3 DNA sequence: TGCAGTGCTAGTCGGCCTCCCGAGACCCAGTACTTC. This chain connects TRBV20-1 to TRBJ2-5; no reliable D call. Germline V gene sequence: CDR1 DFQATT, CDR2 SNEGSKA (reference sequence). This CDR3 has 12 amino acids. The V and J ends lost 3 bases and 5 bases respectively, with 10 bases between them.

The table lists this clonotype with many counts. This rearrangement joins TRBV5-1 to TRBJ2-1, with D hard to call. The germline gives CDR1 SGHRS, CDR2 YFSETQ. The CDR3 has 14 amino acids. Trimming stripped 0 bases from V and 5 bases from J, with 9 bases between. The CDR3 loop reads CASSLGQGNNEQFF. The CDR3 nucleotides are TGCGCCAGCAGCTTGGGTCAAGGTAACAATGAGCAGTTCTTC.